This TCR beta chain was sequenced during a study of blood T cell repertoires in COVID-19. Study details: Samples taken during acute and convalescent COVID-19 were collected in the United States, Italy and Spain. T cells, B-cell-depleted T cells, or PBMCs supplied cDNA or gDNA.

The CDR3 sequence is 15 residues long. Germline values: CDR1 MDHEN, CDR2 SYDVKM. V gave up 7 bases and J gave up 2 bases, with 15 bases separating them. Authors' analysis steps: For nucleated cells, counts were estimated from reference gene primer amplification. Generated by immunoSEQ multiplex PCR, the TCRdb table keeps only in-frame clones and is missing some. The D gene and trimming were derived from the DNA, and the V and J assignments and clone size from that table. The sample records 250,000 to 350,000 clones, around 88% being singletons. The sample consisted of peripheral blood. This receptor was identified in a woman aged 45 to 65 with acute or convalescent COVID-19. The rearrangement links TRBV28 to TRBJ1-5, with D maybe TRBD1 (6 bases). This CDR3 reads CASNGGAGGNQPQHF. The CDR3 coding sequence is TGTGCCAGCAACGGGGGGGCTGGAGGCAATCAGCCCCAGCATTTT.